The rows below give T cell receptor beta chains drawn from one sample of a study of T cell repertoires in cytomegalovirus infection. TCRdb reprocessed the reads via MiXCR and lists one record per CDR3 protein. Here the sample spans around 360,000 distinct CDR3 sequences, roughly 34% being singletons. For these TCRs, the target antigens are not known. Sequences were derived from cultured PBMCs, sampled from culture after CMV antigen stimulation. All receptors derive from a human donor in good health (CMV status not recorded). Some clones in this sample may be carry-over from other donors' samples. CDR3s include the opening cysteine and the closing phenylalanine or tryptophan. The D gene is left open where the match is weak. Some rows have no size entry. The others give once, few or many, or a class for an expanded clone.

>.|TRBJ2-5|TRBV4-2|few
CASSQRGEETQYF
TGTGCCAGCAGCCAAAGGGGGGAGGAGACCCAGTACTTC
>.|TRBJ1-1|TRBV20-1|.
CSARRRGAPNTEAFF
TGCAGTGCTAGAAGACGGGGGGCCCCGAACACTGAAGCTTTCTTT
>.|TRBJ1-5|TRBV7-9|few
CASSLQSGNQPQHF
TGTGCCAGCAGCTTACAGTCCGGCAATCAGCCCCAGCATTTT
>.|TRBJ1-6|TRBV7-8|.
CASSLSGENSPLHF
TGTGCCAGCAGCTTATCAGGGGAAAATTCACCCCTCCACTTT
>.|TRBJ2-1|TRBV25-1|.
CASSDPPLNEQFF
TGTGCCAGCAGTGATCCTCCCCTCAATGAGCAGTTCTTC
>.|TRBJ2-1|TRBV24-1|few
CATSDSFGGGAIGEFF
.
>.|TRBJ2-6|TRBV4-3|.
CASSQERGSGANVLTF
TGCGCCAGCAGCCAAGAGCGGGGCTCTGGGGCCAACGTCCTGACTTTC
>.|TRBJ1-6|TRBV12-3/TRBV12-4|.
CASSLTEYSPLHF
TGTGCCAGCAGTTTGACGGAGTATTCACCCCTCCACTTT
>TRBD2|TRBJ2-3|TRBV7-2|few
CASSRLAGGADTQYF
TGTGCCAGCAGCCGACTAGCGGGCGGGGCAGATACGCAGTATTTT
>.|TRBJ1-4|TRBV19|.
CASSIAFSTNEKLFF
TGTGCCAGTAGTATAGCTTTCTCGACTAATGAAAAACTGTTTTTT
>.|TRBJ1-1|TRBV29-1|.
CSANGDTTEAFF
TGCAGCGCTAATGGGGACACCACTGAAGCTTTCTTT
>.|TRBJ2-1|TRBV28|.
CASNQYYEQFF
TGTGCCAGCAATCAGTACTATGAGCAGTTCTTC
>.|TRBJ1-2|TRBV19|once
CASKSGVGYTF
TGTGCCAGCAAGTCTGGAGTAGGCTACACCTTC
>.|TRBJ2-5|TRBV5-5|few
CASSLGTWDQETQYF
TGTGCCAGCAGCTTGGGTACGTGGGATCAAGAGACCCAGTACTTC
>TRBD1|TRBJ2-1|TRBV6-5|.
CASGGQGVYNEQFF
TGTGCCAGCGGGGGACAGGGTGTTTACAATGAGCAGTTCTTC
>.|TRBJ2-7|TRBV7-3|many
CASSLAASGSYEQYF
TGTGCCAGCAGCTTAGCCGCCAGCGGCTCCTACGAGCAGTACTTC
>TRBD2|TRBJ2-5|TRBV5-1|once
CASSPGGTSGQETQYF
TGCGCCAGCAGCCCTGGGGGAACTAGCGGGCAAGAGACCCAGTACTTC